These T cell receptor beta chains were read from a single sample in a study of shared clonotypes between healthy human individuals. Repertoires were generated with immunoSEQ multiplex PCR, while TCRdb's copy carries only in-frame clones and drops some. Among roughly 2.2 million clones listed, 85% to 95% were seen once. Input material: naive CD4+ T cells from PBMCs. The receptors were gathered from a man between 18 and 29 years old in good health. Some clones in this sample may be carry-over from other donors' samples. Each CDR3 is given with its conserved first and last residue. D genes are given only for firm matches. Rows may omit the clone size; those that give it use once, few, many or a size class.

cdr3_length | j_call | clone_size | d_call | v_call | cdr3_aa | cdr3_nt
16 | TRBJ2-5 | - | - | TRBV5-1 | CASSTVTGLQIETQYF | TGCGCCAGCAGCACGGTGACGGGACTTCAAATAGAGACCCAGTACTTC
10 | TRBJ1-2 | - | - | TRBV30 | CAWRKDGYTF | TGTGCCTGGAGGAAGGACGGCTACACCTTC
13 | TRBJ1-1 | - | - | TRBV19 | CASRTKVNTEAFF | TGTGCCAGTAGGACTAAGGTGAACACTGAAGCTTTCTTT
12 | TRBJ2-7 | - | - | TRBV4-2 | CASSQEGTQQYF | TGTGCCAGCAGCCAAGAGGGTACGCAGCAGTACTTC
11 | TRBJ1-1 | - | - | TRBV29-1 | CSVETGAEAFF | TGCAGCGTTGAAACTGGGGCTGAAGCTTTCTTT
16 | TRBJ1-2 | once | - | TRBV28 | CASSLPGSGKNYGYTF | TGTGCCAGCAGTTTGCCGGGTTCGGGAAAAAACTATGGCTACACCTTC
16 | TRBJ1-2 | - | TRBD1 | TRBV7-2 | CASSLIRGTSNYGYTF | TGTGCCAGCAGCTTAATCAGGGGGACCTCTAACTATGGCTACACCTTC
14 | TRBJ1-3 | - | - | TRBV28 | CASSPASSGNTIYF | TGTGCCAGCAGTCCTGCCAGCTCTGGAAACACCATATATTTT
13 | TRBJ2-7 | - | TRBD1 | TRBV28 | CASRRTGFQEQYF | TGTGCCAGCAGGCGGACAGGGTTTCAGGAGCAGTACTTC
14 | TRBJ1-1 | - | - | TRBV6-6 | CASSYSEVGAEAFF | TGTGCCAGCAGTTACTCAGAGGTGGGCGCTGAAGCTTTCTTT
15 | TRBJ1-5 | - | - | TRBV5-1 | CASSLDGDNNQPQHF | TGCGCCAGCAGCTTGGATGGGGACAACAATCAGCCCCAGCATTTT
11 | TRBJ1-5 | once | - | TRBV28 | CASSSRQPQHF | TGTGCCAGCAGTTCGAGGCAGCCCCAGCATTTT
14 | TRBJ1-4 | - | - | TRBV27 | CASSLGHLTEKLFF | TGTGCCAGCAGTTTGGGACACCTCACCGAAAAACTGTTTTTT
15 | TRBJ2-3 | - | - | TRBV4-1 | CASSRRDKVTDTQYF | TGCGCCAGCAGCCGAAGGGACAAGGTCACAGATACGCAGTATTTT
14 | TRBJ1-1 | - | TRBD1 | TRBV7-3 | CASSGRTGSTEAFF | TGTGCCAGCAGCGGTAGGACAGGGTCCACTGAAGCTTTCTTT
17 | TRBJ2-6 | - | TRBD1 | TRBV14 | CASSHGTGLSGANVLTF | TGTGCCAGCAGCCACGGGACAGGGCTTTCTGGGGCCAACGTCCTGACTTTC
15 | TRBJ2-2 | once | - | TRBV19 | CASSRAGIRTGELFF | TGTGCCAGTAGTCGGGCAGGCATCCGCACCGGGGAGCTGTTTTTT
11 | TRBJ1-1 | - | - | TRBV29-1 | CSVQGNTEAFF | TGCAGCGTTCAGGGGAACACTGAAGCTTTCTTT
17 | TRBJ2-3 | - | - | TRBV9 | CASSLSVQGGGTDTQYF | TGTGCCAGCAGCCTCTCGGTCCAGGGGGGGGGCACAGATACGCAGTATTTT
14 | TRBJ2-7 | - | - | TRBV5-4 | CASSLDLSSYEQYF | TGTGCCAGCAGCTTGGATCTAAGCTCCTACGAGCAGTACTTC
20 | TRBJ2-7 | - | TRBD2 | TRBV28 | CASSLLSGGDRTSRPYEQYF | TGTGCCAGCAGTTTATTGTCCGGGGGGGATAGGACTAGCAGACCCTACGAGCAGTACTTC
14 | TRBJ2-7 | - | - | TRBV11-2 | CASSRPGHSYEQYF | TGTGCCAGCAGCCGCCCGGGACACTCTTACGAGCAGTACTTC
16 | TRBJ2-2 | - | TRBD1 | TRBV10-3 | CAISSRDRDGSGELFF | TGTGCCATCAGCAGCCGGGACAGGGATGGTAGCGGGGAGCTGTTTTTT
12 | TRBJ1-2 | few | - | TRBV28 | CASSLDSYGYTF | TGTGCCAGCAGCCTGGACAGCTATGGCTACACCTTC
16 | TRBJ2-3 | - | TRBD2 | TRBV19 | CASSISLAGGPDTQYF | TGTGCCAGTAGTATTTCGCTAGCGGGAGGCCCAGATACGCAGTATTTT
16 | TRBJ2-3 | - | TRBD2 | TRBV7-3 | CASSARTSGKGDTQYF | TGTGCCAGCAGCGCCCGGACTAGCGGCAAGGGAGATACGCAGTATTTT
14 | TRBJ2-7 | - | - | TRBV6-5 | CASTPFRGDYEQYF | TGTGCCAGCACCCCATTTAGGGGGGACTACGAGCAGTACTTC
13 | TRBJ1-5 | - | - | TRBV7-3 | CASSSDRGQPQHF | TGTGCCAGCAGCTCGGATCGGGGTCAGCCCCAGCATTTT
13 | TRBJ2-1 | - | - | TRBV28 | CAVREQGRNEQFF | TGTGCCGTCCGGGAGCAGGGTCGTAATGAGCAGTTCTTC
12 | TRBJ1-1 | once | - | TRBV5-1 | CASREGDTEAFF | TGCGCCAGCAGGGAAGGGGACACTGAAGCTTTCTTT
14 | TRBJ1-2 | - | - | TRBV23-1 | CASSADSPSYGYTF | TGCGCCAGCAGCGCCGACAGCCCATCCTATGGCTACACCTTC
15 | TRBJ1-1 | - | TRBD1 | TRBV10-3 | CAISADRLDDTEAFF | TGTGCCATCAGCGCGGACAGGTTGGATGACACTGAAGCTTTCTTT
14 | TRBJ1-5 | - | TRBD1 | TRBV28 | CASSSPGQNQPQHF | TGTGCCAGCAGTTCCCCGGGACAGAATCAGCCCCAGCATTTT
15 | TRBJ2-5 | - | TRBD2 | TRBV5-6 | CASSGLAGVPETQYF | TGTGCCAGCAGCGGGCTAGCGGGAGTCCCAGAGACCCAGTACTTC
15 | TRBJ2-3 | - | - | TRBV5-8 | CASSRLTEGPDTQYF | TGTGCCAGCAGCCGACTTACTGAGGGCCCAGATACGCAGTATTTT
13 | TRBJ1-2 | - | - | TRBV4-1 | CASSHLLRGGYTF | TGCGCCAGCAGCCATCTTCTCCGGGGCGGCTACACCTTC
15 | TRBJ1-2 | - | TRBD1 | TRBV7-3 | CASSLTPGQGSGYTF | TGTGCCAGCAGCTTAACCCCGGGACAGGGCTCTGGCTACACCTTC
14 | TRBJ2-7 | - | - | TRBV6-5 | CASTQTLPPAAQYF | TGTGCCAGCACCCAGACCCTCCCACCCGCCGCTCAGTACTTC
12 | TRBJ1-1 | once | - | TRBV11-2 | CASSLDVTEAFF | TGTGCCAGCAGCTTAGATGTGACTGAAGCTTTCTTT
14 | TRBJ1-2 | - | TRBD1 | TRBV6-5 | CASSRRQGQVLPHF | TGTGCCAGCAGCCGTCGACAGGGGCAAGTTTTGCCCCACTTC
15 | TRBJ2-7 | - | TRBD2 | TRBV4-1 | CASSQDLAGGYEQYF | TGCGCCAGCAGCCAAGATCTAGCGGGAGGTTACGAGCAGTACTTC